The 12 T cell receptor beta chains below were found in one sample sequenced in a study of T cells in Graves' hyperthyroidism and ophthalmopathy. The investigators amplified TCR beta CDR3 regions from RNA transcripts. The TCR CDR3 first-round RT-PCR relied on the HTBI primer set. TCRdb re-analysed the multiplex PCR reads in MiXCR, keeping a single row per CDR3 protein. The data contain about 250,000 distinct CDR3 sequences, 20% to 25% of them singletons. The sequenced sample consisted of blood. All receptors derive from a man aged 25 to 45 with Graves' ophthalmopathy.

In DNA, the CDR3 is TGTGCCAGCAGCTTCAGGGGTCAAGAGACCCAGTACTTC. This gives the protein CASSFRGQETQYF. The genes are TRBV7-8 and TRBJ2-5; TRBD1 might be the D (6 bases). Germline V gene data show CDR1 as SGHVS and CDR2 as FQNEAQ. The V gene lost 3 bases and the J gene lost 2 bases, with 7 bases spanning the gap. The CDR3 is 13 residues long.

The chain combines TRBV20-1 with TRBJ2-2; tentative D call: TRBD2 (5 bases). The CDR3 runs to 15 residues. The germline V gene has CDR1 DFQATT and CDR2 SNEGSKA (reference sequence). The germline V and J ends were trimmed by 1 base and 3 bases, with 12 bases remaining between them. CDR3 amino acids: CSARGGSVYTGELFF. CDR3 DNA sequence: TGCAGTGCTAGAGGAGGGAGTGTGTACACCGGGGAGCTGTTTTTT.

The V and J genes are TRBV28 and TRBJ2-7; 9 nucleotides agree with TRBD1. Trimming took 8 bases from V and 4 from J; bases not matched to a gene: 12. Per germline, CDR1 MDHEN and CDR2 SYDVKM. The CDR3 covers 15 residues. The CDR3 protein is CASREAGTGLYEQYF. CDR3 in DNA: TGTGCCAGCCGAGAGGCCGGGACAGGGCTATACGAGCAGTACTTC.

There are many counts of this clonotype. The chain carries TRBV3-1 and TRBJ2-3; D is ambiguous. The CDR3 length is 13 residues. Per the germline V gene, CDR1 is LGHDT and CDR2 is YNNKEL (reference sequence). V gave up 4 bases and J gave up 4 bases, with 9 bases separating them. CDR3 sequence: CASSRRVSDTQYF. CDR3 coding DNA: TGTGCCAGCAGCCGCCGTGTATCAGATACGCAGTATTTT.

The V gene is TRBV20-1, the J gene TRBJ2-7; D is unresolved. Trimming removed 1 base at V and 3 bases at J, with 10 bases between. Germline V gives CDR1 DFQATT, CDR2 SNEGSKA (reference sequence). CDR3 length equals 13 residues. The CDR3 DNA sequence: TGCAGTGCTAGAGTCCCGGGTTTCTACGAGCAGTACTTC. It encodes CSARVPGFYEQYF.

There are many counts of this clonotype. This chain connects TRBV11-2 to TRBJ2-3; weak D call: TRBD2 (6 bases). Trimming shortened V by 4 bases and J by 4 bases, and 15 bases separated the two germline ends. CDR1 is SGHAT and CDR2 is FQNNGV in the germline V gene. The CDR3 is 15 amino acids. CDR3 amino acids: CASSSYGRAPDTQYF. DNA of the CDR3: TGTGCCAGCAGCTCATACGGGAGAGCCCCAGATACGCAGTATTTT.

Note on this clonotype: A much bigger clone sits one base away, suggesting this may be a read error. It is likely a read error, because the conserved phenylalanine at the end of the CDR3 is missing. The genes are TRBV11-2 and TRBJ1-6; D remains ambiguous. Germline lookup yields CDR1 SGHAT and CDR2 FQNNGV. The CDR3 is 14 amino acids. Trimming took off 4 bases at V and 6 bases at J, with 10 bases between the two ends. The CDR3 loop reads CASSSWIFNSPLHL. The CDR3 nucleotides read TGTGCCAGCAGCTCATGGATCTTTAATTCACCCCTCCACCTT.

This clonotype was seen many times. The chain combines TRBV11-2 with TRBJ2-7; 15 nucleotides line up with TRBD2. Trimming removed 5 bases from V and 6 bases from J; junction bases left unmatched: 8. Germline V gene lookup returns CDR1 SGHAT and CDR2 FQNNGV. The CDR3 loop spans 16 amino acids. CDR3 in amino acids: CASSAGLAGGPLEQYF. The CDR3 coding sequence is TGTGCCAGCAGCGCAGGACTAGCGGGAGGGCCCCTCGAGCAGTACTTC.

CDR3 protein: CATSGVLITDTQYF. CDR3 DNA: TGTGCCACCAGTGGGGTCCTAATCACAGATACGCAGTATTTT. J is TRBJ2-3 and V is TRBV24-1, with D uncertain. Per the germline V gene, CDR1 is KGHDR and CDR2 is SFDVKD. With 5 bases removed from V and 2 bases from J, the gap between germline ends came to 10 bases. This CDR3 comprises 14 residues.

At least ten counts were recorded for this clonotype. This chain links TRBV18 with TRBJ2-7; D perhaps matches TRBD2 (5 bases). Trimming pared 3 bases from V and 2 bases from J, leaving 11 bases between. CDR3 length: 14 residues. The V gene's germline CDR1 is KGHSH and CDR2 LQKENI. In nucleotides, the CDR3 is TGTGCCAGCTCACCGGCGGGTGTCCCCTACGAGCAGTACTTC. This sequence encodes CASSPAGVPYEQYF. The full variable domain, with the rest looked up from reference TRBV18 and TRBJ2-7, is NAGVMQNPRHLVRRRGQEARLRCSPMKGHSHVYWYRQLPEEGLKFMVYLQKENIIDESGMPKERFSAEFPKEGPSILRIQQVVRGDSAAYFCASSPAGVPYEQYFGPGTRLTVT.

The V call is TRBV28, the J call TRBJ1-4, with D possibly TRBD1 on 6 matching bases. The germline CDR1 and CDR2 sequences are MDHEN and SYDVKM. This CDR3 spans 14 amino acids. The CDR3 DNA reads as TGTGCGTCAAGACAGGAACCTTCTTATGAAAAACTGTTTTTT. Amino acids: CASRQEPSYEKLFF.

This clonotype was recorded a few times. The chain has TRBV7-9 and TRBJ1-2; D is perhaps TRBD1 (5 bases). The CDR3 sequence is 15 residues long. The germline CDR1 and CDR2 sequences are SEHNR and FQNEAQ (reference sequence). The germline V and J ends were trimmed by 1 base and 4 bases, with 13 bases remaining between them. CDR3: CASSLGREYSYGYTF. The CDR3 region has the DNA TGTGCCAGCAGCTTAGGCAGGGAGTATAGCTATGGCTACACCTTC.